The following is a T cell receptor (beta chain) sequence with its context. The repertoire was sequenced with immunoSEQ multiplex PCR; TCRdb's copy has only in-frame clones and lacks some. Counted here are tens of thousands of clones, roughly 92% occurring once; the ten biggest clones make up roughly 1.2%. The data were taken from a study of T cell changes during pregnancy in multiple sclerosis. The CDR3 length is 17 residues. V was clipped by 4 bases and J by 0 bases, with 16 bases between them. Germline values: CDR1 ENHRY, CDR2 SYGVKD. Source: peripheral blood, taken in the third trimester of pregnancy. The receptor comes from a female donor with multiple sclerosis, enrolled in a pregnancy study. The chain uses TRBV10-3 and TRBJ1-3; tentative D call: TRBD1 (5 bases). The CDR3 sequence: CAISGLGQADSGNTIYF. The CDR3 nucleotides read TGTGCCATCAGTGGCCTGGGGCAGGCTGACTCTGGAAACACCATATATTTT.